The source of this T cell receptor (beta chain) is a study of blood T cell repertoires in COVID-19. Whole-study context: T cells, B-cell-depleted T cells, or PBMCs provided the cDNA or gDNA that served as material.

The CDR3 is made up of 16 amino acids. Germline V gene sequence: CDR1 KGHDR, CDR2 SFDVKD. Unmatched junction bases numbered 7, after V lost 4 bases and J lost 4 bases. Original methodology: How many nucleated cells were present was estimated from reference gene primer amplification. Measured with immunoSEQ multiplex PCR; TCRdb has only the in-frame clones, and not every one. Clonal size and the V and J genes are those of that table, whereas D and trimming came from the DNA. The table includes some 89,000 clones, roughly 89% detected once. The chain couples TRBV24-1 to TRBJ2-1; 9 bases align to TRBD1. The source is a man in his fifties with acute or convalescent COVID-19. The sample taken for sequencing was peripheral blood. CDR3 region: CATSEDGTGRYNEQFF. Here the CDR3 DNA reads TGTGCCACCAGTGAAGATGGGACAGGGAGGTACAATGAGCAGTTCTTC.